The next 28 T cell receptor beta chains were all read from a single sample in a study of identical twins. TCRdb analysed the 5' RACE reads with MiXCR anew, one entry per CDR3 protein. Of approximately 260,000 distinct CDR3 sequences detected, roughly 8.7% appear once; the ten largest clones hold approximately 3%. These data also featured in a second study, about yellow fever vaccine responses in identical twins.

The sequencing sample was made of CD8+ T cells sorted from blood. The receptors stem from a woman younger than 35 in good health.

This clonotype was detected only a few times. CDR3 DNA: TGTGCCAGCAGTTACTCCTTATCGGCCGGGGAGCTGTTTTTT. It translates to CASSYSLSAGELFF. The chain joins TRBV6-2 or TRBV6-3 to TRBJ2-2; no reliable D call. The CDR3 covers 14 residues. Germline-derived CDR1 and CDR2 are MNHEY and SVGEGT. The V gene lost 0 bases and the J gene lost 6 bases, with 8 bases spanning the gap.

This clonotype was counted many times. V and J are TRBV7-2 and TRBJ1-4; unclear D gene. The CDR3 is 12 residues long. The V end lost 1 base, the J end lost 10 bases, and 7 bases lay between the germline ends. Germline CDR1 reads SGHTA; CDR2 reads FQGNSA. As DNA, the CDR3 is TGTGCCAGCAGCTTAGGAATCGGAAAACTGTTTTTT. It codes for CASSLGIGKLFF.

This clonotype has ten or more counts. This rearrangement joins TRBV7-2 to TRBJ2-2; D might be TRBD1 (5 bases). The CDR3 loop spans 17 amino acids. V was clipped by 2 bases and J by 3 bases, with 16 bases between them. From germline, CDR1 is SGHTA and CDR2 FQGNSA. The CDR3, as DNA: TGTGCCAGCAGCTTACCGTTGGATGGGGCCCACACCGGGGAGCTGTTTTTT. Protein: CASSLPLDGAHTGELFF.

V gene TRBV7-9 combines with J gene TRBJ2-7, with TRBD2 matching 7 bases. The ends lost 5 bases at V and 2 bases at J; junction bases unmatched: 12. CDR3 size: 16 residues. Germline values: CDR1 SEHNR, CDR2 FQNEAQ (reference sequence). As DNA, the CDR3 is TGTGCCAGCAGCCTACCGAGCGGGGACGGTACCTACGAGCAGTACTTC. It encodes CASSLPSGDGTYEQYF.

This clonotype was observed at least ten times. The chain has TRBV5-1 and TRBJ2-2; no firm D call. The CDR3 sequence is 16 residues long. Germline V gene lookup returns CDR1 SGHRS and CDR2 YFSETQ. Trimming took 0 bases from V and 0 from J, leaving 9 bases between them. As DNA, the CDR3 is TGCGCCAGCAGCTTGGCCCCAGACCCGAACACCGGGGAGCTGTTTTTT. This codes for CASSLAPDPNTGELFF.

This clonotype was counted many times. The chain uses TRBV27 and TRBJ2-3; no clear D. With 7 bases removed from V and 1 base from J, the gap between germline ends came to 9 bases. The CDR3 has 13 residues. Germline CDR1 and CDR2: MNHEY and SMNVEV (reference sequence). CDR3 sequence reads: CASIRPGTDTQYF. The DNA for the CDR3 is TGTGCCAGCATTAGACCGGGCACAGATACGCAGTATTTT.

This clonotype was recorded a few times. The chain employs TRBV4-1 and TRBJ1-2; 7 bases fit TRBD1. Germline values: CDR1 MGHRA, CDR2 YSYEKL. V shed 0 bases and J 8 bases; nucleotides not matched to a gene: 3. The length of the CDR3 is 13 residues. CDR3 coding DNA: TGCGCCAGCAGCCAAGATACAGGGGAAGGCTACACCTTC. This gives the protein CASSQDTGEGYTF.

The chain is built from TRBV14 and TRBJ2-5; no definite D call. Germline CDR1 and CDR2: SGHDN and FVKESK. Trimming removed 3 bases from V and 5 bases from J, with 13 bases in between. The CDR3 length is 14 residues. The CDR3 is CASSQIAIRETQYF. In nucleotides, the CDR3 is TGTGCCAGCAGCCAGATCGCTATTCGGGAGACCCAGTACTTC.

This clonotype was seen a few times. V and J are TRBV7-9 and TRBJ2-7; a possible D gene is TRBD2 (6 bases). Between the trimmed V and J ends, which lost 5 bases and 4 bases, there was a span of 18 bases. CDR3 length equals 15 residues. CDR1 is SEHNR, CDR2 FQNEAQ, per germline (reference sequence). CDR3 sequence reads: CASSPPVWDWYEQYF. The CDR3 DNA reads as TGTGCCAGCAGCCCCCCGGTGTGGGACTGGTACGAGCAGTACTTC.

The V and J genes are TRBV4-3 and TRBJ2-6; maybe TRBD1 (6 bases). The CDR3 covers 18 residues. V was cut by 5 bases and J by 3 bases, with 20 bases left in between. Per germline, CDR1 LGHNA and CDR2 YSLEER. DNA of the CDR3: TGCGCCAGCAGCGAAAACAGGGTGTTCGGGTATGGGGCCAACGTCCTGACTTTC. As protein: CASSENRVFGYGANVLTF.

This clonotype was seen ten or more times. This chain connects TRBV28 to TRBJ2-3; D unresolved. CDR1 and CDR2 from the germline V gene are MDHEN and SYDVKM. CDR3 length: 11 amino acids. Trimming took off 6 bases at V and 5 bases at J, with 6 bases between the two ends. The CDR3, as DNA: TGTGCCAGCAGCCTCCGAGATACGCAGTATTTT. Translated: CASSLRDTQYF.

This clonotype was seen repeatedly, ten times or more. CDR3: CASSLLGTSNNEQFF. Written as DNA, the CDR3 is TGTGCCAGCAGCTTACTTGGGACTAGCAACAATGAGCAGTTCTTC. V and J are TRBV7-9 and TRBJ2-1; 9 bases map to TRBD2. The J segment lost 5 bases and the V segment lost 2 bases, leaving 4 bases of the junction unmatched. CDR3 length: 15 amino acids. The germline V gene has CDR1 SEHNR and CDR2 FQNEAQ (reference sequence).

There are a few counts of this clonotype. The chain has TRBV15 and TRBJ2-5; the D gene is possibly TRBD2 (7 bases). Looked up from germline, CDR1 is LNHNV and CDR2 is YYDKDF (reference sequence). CDR3 length: 17 residues. V lost 0 bases and J 5 bases, leaving 19 bases between the germline ends. The CDR3 here is CATSRDFFIRGGETQYF. CDR3 nucleotides: TGTGCCACCAGCAGAGATTTTTTCATCAGGGGAGGGGAGACCCAGTACTTC.

This chain links TRBV2 with TRBJ2-2; D is perhaps TRBD2 (6 bases). The CDR3 has 17 residues. Looked up from germline, CDR1 is SNHLY and CDR2 is FYNNEI. Trimming took 0 bases from V and 4 from J, leaving 15 bases between them. This chain's CDR3 is CASSEARRLVSTGELFF. CDR3 nucleotides: TGTGCCAGCAGTGAAGCAAGGAGACTAGTAAGCACCGGGGAGCTGTTTTTT. The full variable domain, with the rest looked up from reference TRBV2 and TRBJ2-2, is EPEVTQTPSHQVTQMGQEVILRCVPISNHLYFYWYRQILGQKVEFLVSFYNNEISEKSEIFDDQFSVERPDGSNFTLKIRSTKLEDSAMYFCASSEARRLVSTGELFFGEGSRLTVL.

The J gene is TRBJ2-6, the V gene TRBV7-3; a possible D gene is TRBD2 (7 bases). Germline V gives CDR1 SGHTA, CDR2 FQGTGA. CDR3 length: 16 amino acids. The ends were cut back, 3 bases at V and 6 bases at J, with 15 bases in the middle. The DNA of the CDR3 is TGTGCCAGCAGCTTTGTTAGGGGGGGGAAGGCCAACGTCCTGACTTTC. It encodes CASSFVRGGKANVLTF.

The chain has TRBV18 and TRBJ2-7; D assignment may be TRBD1 or TRBD2 (5 bases each). Between the trimmed V and J ends, which lost 6 bases and 3 bases, there was a span of 15 bases. The CDR3 covers 14 residues. Looked up from germline, CDR1 is KGHSH and CDR2 is LQKENI. CDR3 region: CASSQRDGHYEQYF. In nucleotides, the CDR3 is TGTGCCAGCTCCCAACGGGACGGACACTACGAGCAGTACTTC.

The table lists this clonotype with a few counts. The chain is built from TRBV7-9 and TRBJ2-7; perhaps D is TRBD1 or TRBD2 (6 bases each). Germline CDR1 reads SEHNR; CDR2 reads FQNEAQ (reference sequence). This CDR3 comprises 15 residues. V lost 5 bases to trimming and J lost 6 bases, with 20 bases between them. CDR3 in DNA: TGTGCCAGCAGCGCCCCGGGGGACACCGGCCTCGAGCAGTACTTC. Translation: CASSAPGDTGLEQYF. Full variable domain (outside the CDR3, taken from reference TRBV7-9 and TRBJ2-7): DTGVSQNPRHKITKRGQNVTFRCDPISEHNRLYWYRQTLGQGPEFLTYFQNEAQLEKSRLLSDRFSAERPKGSFSTLEIQRTEQGDSAMYLCASSAPGDTGLEQYFGPGTRLTVT.

Many counts were recorded for this clonotype. The rearrangement joins TRBV20-1 to TRBJ2-7; 8 bases fit TRBD1. The V gene end was trimmed by 4 bases and the J gene end by 4 bases; junction bases not matched to a gene: 6. CDR1 and CDR2 (germline): DFQATT, SNEGSKA (reference sequence). The CDR3 length is 13 residues. The CDR3 loop is CSANPGGRYEQYF. The CDR3 nucleotides are TGCAGTGCTAATCCAGGGGGCAGGTACGAGCAGTACTTC.

Only a few counts were recorded for this clonotype. The rearrangement joins TRBV5-6 to TRBJ2-2; TRBD2 might be the D (5 bases). CDR1 and CDR2 (germline): SGHDT, YYEEEE. The CDR3 has 16 residues. The V and J ends lost 4 bases and 5 bases respectively, with 18 bases between them. CDR3 in DNA: TGTGCCAGCAGCGTTGGGTTTCGAGGGTTGACCGGGGAGCTGTTTTTT. Translated: CASSVGFRGLTGELFF.

There are a few counts of this clonotype. The chain recombines TRBV27 with TRBJ2-1, with D perhaps matching TRBD2 (5 bases). The CDR3 spans 12 residues. Germline V gives CDR1 MNHEY, CDR2 SMNVEV (reference sequence). Trimming shortened V by 10 bases and J by 4 bases, and 11 bases separated the two germline ends. This CDR3 is CATARGYNEQFF. As DNA, the CDR3 is TGTGCCACAGCCCGGGGATACAATGAGCAGTTCTTC.

This sequence joins TRBV27 and TRBJ2-7; 9 nucleotides line up with TRBD1. J was trimmed by 5 bases and V by 5 bases; bases with no gene match: 10. Germline V gene sequence: CDR1 MNHEY, CDR2 SMNVEV (reference sequence). This CDR3 region has 15 residues. In DNA, the CDR3 is TGTGCCAGCAGTCACGGCTGGACAGGGGACCACGAGCAGTACTTC. Amino acid sequence: CASSHGWTGDHEQYF.

This clonotype was detected only a few times. The rearrangement links TRBV6-1 to TRBJ2-7, with a weak D call TRBD1 (5 bases). CDR3 length: 14 residues. Per germline, CDR1 MNHNS and CDR2 SASEGT. V dropped 0 bases and J dropped 3 bases, with 9 bases sitting between them. The CDR3 protein is CASSEAGQGYEQYF. The CDR3 bases are TGTGCCAGCAGTGAAGCAGGGCAGGGCTACGAGCAGTACTTC.

The rearrangement joins TRBV15 to TRBJ2-1; 7 positions agree with TRBD2. Germline V gives CDR1 LNHNV, CDR2 YYDKDF (reference sequence). The CDR3 extends over 14 amino acids. Losses at the gene ends were 2 bases for V and 4 bases for J; bases not matched to a gene: 2. The DNA of the CDR3 is TGTGCCACCAGCAGACTAGCGGTTTACAATGAGCAGTTCTTC. Amino acid sequence: CATSRLAVYNEQFF.

This clonotype was observed many times. The chain carries TRBV5-1 and TRBJ2-3; no clear D gene. V lost 4 bases and J lost 0, with 15 bases in between. Germline V lookup: CDR1 SGHRS, CDR2 YFSETQ. The CDR3 runs 16 residues. CDR3 loop: CASSQGQVLSTDTQYF. CDR3 DNA: TGCGCCAGCAGCCAAGGGCAGGTCCTAAGCACAGATACGCAGTATTTT.

This clonotype was counted at least ten times. The chain joins TRBV4-3 to TRBJ2-6; 9 positions agree with TRBD1. The germline CDR1 and CDR2 sequences are LGHNA and YSLEER. The CDR3 is 18 residues long. The V gene end was trimmed by 2 bases and the J gene end by 0 bases; junction bases not matched to a gene: 5. The CDR3 DNA is TGCGCCAGCAGCCAACAGGACAGGGGATACTCTGGGGCCAACGTCCTGACTTTC. Protein sequence: CASSQQDRGYSGANVLTF.

The gene calls are TRBV7-9 and TRBJ2-3; TRBD2 is a possible D gene (6 bases). V was pared by 3 bases and J by 6 bases, with 10 bases between. CDR1 and CDR2 (germline): SEHNR, FQNEAQ (reference sequence). This CDR3 comprises 13 residues. The CDR3 coding sequence is TGTGCCAGCAGCTTGACTAGTCCGGATACGCAGTATTTT. Translated: CASSLTSPDTQYF. The variable domain in full, completed from reference TRBV7-9 and TRBJ2-3, reads DTGVSQNPRHKITKRGQNVTFRCDPISEHNRLYWYRQTLGQGPEFLTYFQNEAQLEKSRLLSDRFSAERPKGSFSTLEIQRTEQGDSAMYLCASSLTSPDTQYFGPGTRLTVL.

The chain links TRBV6-5 to TRBJ1-2, with a possible D match to TRBD1 (6 bases). From germline, CDR1 is MNHEY and CDR2 SVGAGI. The CDR3 contains 13 residues. V was shortened by 6 bases and J by 2 bases, with 10 bases between the two germline ends. The CDR3 sequence is CASRYRANYGYTF. CDR3 nucleotides: TGTGCCAGCAGGTACAGGGCCAACTATGGCTACACCTTC.

This clonotype has only a few counts. The chain links TRBV4-2 to TRBJ1-5; possible D gene TRBD1, 6 bases. V lost 2 bases and J 2 bases, leaving 10 bases between the germline ends. CDR3 length: 15 amino acids. CDR1 LGHNA and CDR2 YNFKEQ come from the germline V gene. The CDR3 sequence is CASSQRGGGNQPQHF. CDR3 nucleotide sequence: TGTGCCAGCAGCCAAAGGGGGGGTGGCAATCAGCCCCAGCATTTT.